Following are 5 T cell receptor beta chains from one sample sequenced in a study of cytomegalovirus exposure and HLA in healthy donors. The PCR ran on 60 Vbeta and 13 Jbeta primers. Assay used: immunoSEQ multiplex PCR; TCRdb lists only in-frame clones, some missing. The sample has approximately 100,000 clones, 76% seen once. Sequencing input: PBMCs. The receptor source for this set is a woman in her thirties or forties in good health and CMV-seropositive.

The chain is built from TRBV19 and TRBJ1-2; D uncertain. Trimming shortened V by 1 base and J by 8 bases, and 11 bases separated the two germline ends. CDR3 length: 13 residues. The germline gives CDR1 LNHDA, CDR2 SQIVND (reference sequence). CDR3 sequence reads: CASSIGGRSGYTF. CDR3 in DNA: TGTGCCAGTAGTATAGGAGGCCGTAGCGGCTACACCTTC.

The chain combines TRBV6-5 with TRBJ1-1, with D unclear. The CDR3 has 13 amino acids. V was clipped by 10 bases and J by 1 base, with 13 bases between them. Germline CDR1 reads MNHEY; CDR2 reads SVGAGI. CDR3 sequence (DNA): TGTGCCATCAGATACAGCAAGAACACTGAAGCTTTCTTT. Translated, it gives CAIRYSKNTEAFF.

The CDR3 DNA reads TGTGCCAGCAGAGGTGGGGGGAGCGGCTACACCTTC. Translating it yields CASRGGGSGYTF. The rearrangement links TRBV25-1 to TRBJ1-2, with D perhaps matching TRBD1 (5 bases). Looked up from germline, CDR1 is MGHDK and CDR2 is SYGVNS. Trimming shortened V by 6 bases and J by 8 bases, and 13 bases separated the two germline ends. This CDR3 is 12 amino acids long.

This chain connects TRBV5-1 to TRBJ2-5; maybe TRBD2 (6 bases). The CDR3 loop spans 14 amino acids. V shed 1 base and J shed 4 bases, with 11 bases lying between them. In germline, CDR1 is SGHRS, CDR2 YFSETQ. The CDR3 DNA sequence: TGCGCCAGCAGCTTGACGACTAGTGGAGAGACCCAGTACTTC. This encodes CASSLTTSGETQYF. Combining the CDR3 with reference TRBV5-1 and TRBJ2-5 gives the whole variable domain KAGVTQTPRYLIKTRGQQVTLSCSPISGHRSVSWYQQTPGQGLQFLFEYFSETQRNKGNFPGRFSGRQFSNSRSEMNVSTLELGDSALYLCASSLTTSGETQYFGPGTRLLVL.

The chain uses TRBV6-1 and TRBJ2-1; TRBD1 matches 9 bases. The CDR3 spans 13 residues. Germline-derived CDR1 and CDR2 are MNHNS and SASEGT. The junction had 11 bases not matched to a gene; V was cut back by 11 bases and J by 9 bases. CDR3 in amino acids: CALSRDRAGEQFF. The DNA of the CDR3 is TGTGCCCTGTCCCGGGACAGGGCTGGTGAGCAGTTCTTC.